Below, 14 T cell receptor beta chains from the same sample are listed, as sequenced in a study of technical replicates of blood from a handful of donors. Only in-frame clones appear in the TCRdb table, and some are missing; sequencing was by immunoSEQ multiplex PCR. The table records approximately 76,000 clones, 90% to 95% of them present only once. The sample taken for sequencing was T cells isolated from PBMCs. These receptors were obtained from a human donor in good health.

The rearrangement joins TRBV4-1 to TRBJ2-1, with 7 bases that match TRBD2. From germline, CDR1 is MGHRA and CDR2 YSYEKL. This CDR3 has 16 residues. Trimming at V came to 1 base and at J to 0 bases, leaving 3 bases not matched to a gene. In DNA, the CDR3 is TGCGCCAGCAGCCAAGGGGGACTACGCTCCTACAATGAGCAGTTCTTC. Its protein is CASSQGGLRSYNEQFF.

The chain couples TRBV5-6 to TRBJ1-1; 10 bases map to TRBD1. The CDR3 length is 14 residues. Per the germline V gene, CDR1 is SGHDT and CDR2 is YYEEEE. V trimming: 3 bases; J trimming: 5 bases; junction bases outside the gene matches: 4. The CDR3 DNA reads as TGTGCCAGCAGCTCGCCGGGACAGGGGACTGAAGCTTTCTTT. Translation: CASSSPGQGTEAFF.

The CDR3 region has the DNA TGTGCCAGCAGTTTATCTAATTCCGCCGGGGAGCTGTTTTTT. This translates into CASSLSNSAGELFF. The chain carries TRBV27 and TRBJ2-2; no reliable D call. Germline V gene lookup returns CDR1 MNHEY and CDR2 SMNVEV (reference sequence). The CDR3 sequence is 14 residues long. Trimming removed 0 bases at V and 6 bases at J, with 8 bases between.

The rearrangement joins TRBV10-1 to TRBJ2-1; 13 bases agree with TRBD2. This CDR3 contains 15 residues. Trimming removed 2 bases from V and 6 bases from J; junction bases left unmatched: 1. CDR1 is WNHNN and CDR2 is SYGVQD in the germline V gene (reference sequence). CDR3 nucleotide sequence: TGCGCCAGCAGTGAGGGGACTAGCGGGATCAATGAGCAGTTCTTC. Translated: CASSEGTSGINEQFF.

J is TRBJ2-1 and V is TRBV21-1; no check of the table's D call, TRBD2, against the DNA was made. TRBV21-1 is reported as a pseudogene. The CDR3 totals 17 residues. The CDR3 DNA reads as TGTGCCAGCGGGCAAGGCAGCGGGGGAAGCTCCTACAATGAGCAGTTCTTC. Its protein product is CASGQGSGGSSYNEQFF.

V gene TRBV10-3 combines with J gene TRBJ2-7; TRBD2 agrees at 14 bases. V trimming: 4 bases; J trimming: 3 bases; junction bases outside the gene matches: 5. Germline CDR1 reads ENHRY; CDR2 reads SYGVKD. There are 16 residues in the CDR3. In DNA, the CDR3 is TGTGCCATCAGTGCTGGACTAGCGGGAGGAATCTACGAGCAGTACTTC. It specifies CAISAGLAGGIYEQYF.

The table lists this clone with a count of one. The chain recombines TRBV5-8 with TRBJ2-5; D gene ambiguous. Germline CDR1 and CDR2: SGHTS and YDEGEE. With 6 bases removed from V and 5 bases from J, the gap between germline ends came to 8 bases. CDR3 length: 11 residues. The CDR3 region has the DNA TGTGCCAGCACGATTCGGGAGACCCAGTACTTC. Its protein is CASTIRETQYF.

The gene calls are TRBV5-1 and TRBJ2-2, with D possibly being TRBD1 (5 bases). The CDR3 has 15 amino acids. V was trimmed by 0 bases and J by 0 bases, leaving 6 bases between them. Germline CDR1 and CDR2: SGHRS and YFSETQ. CDR3 region: CASSLGGANTGELFF. The CDR3 DNA reads as TGCGCCAGCAGCTTGGGGGGCGCGAACACCGGGGAGCTGTTTTTT.

The rearrangement joins TRBV5-1 to TRBJ2-7; 7 bases agree with TRBD1. CDR1 and CDR2 from the germline V gene are SGHRS and YFSETQ. The CDR3 has 15 residues. The ends lost 7 bases at V and 2 bases at J; junction bases unmatched: 12. CDR3 DNA sequence: TGCGCCAGCCAATATACAAACAGGGGTCCCTACGAGCAGTACTTC. Translating it yields CASQYTNRGPYEQYF.

The rearrangement joins TRBV7-5 to TRBJ1-4. TRBV7-5 is recorded as a pseudogene. This CDR3 is 15 amino acids long. Written as DNA, the CDR3 is TGTGTCAGAAGCTCCCACTCGGGGGGCGGTGAAAAACTGTTTTTT. Protein product: CVRSSHSGGGEKLFF.

This clone was detected only once. The chain links TRBV5-8 to TRBJ2-2; tentative D call: TRBD1 (5 bases). This CDR3 is 16 amino acids long. The ends were cut back, 3 bases at V and 5 bases at J, with 17 bases in the middle. CDR1 is SGHTS and CDR2 is YDEGEE in the germline V gene. CDR3 bases: TGTGCCAGCAGCTCTTATATAGGGGAAGTAACCGGGGAGCTGTTTTTT. Protein sequence: CASSSYIGEVTGELFF.

This clone was found once. V usage is TRBV25-1 and J usage is TRBJ1-4; possibly TRBD1 for D (6 bases). The CDR3 has 14 amino acids. Per the germline V gene, CDR1 is MGHDK and CDR2 is SYGVNS. Between the trimmed V and J ends, which lost 3 bases and 8 bases, there was a span of 13 bases. In nucleotides, the CDR3 is TGTGCCAGCAGTGAGGGGACACGTGGGGAAAAACTGTTTTTT. Translating gives CASSEGTRGEKLFF.

This chain joins TRBV5-1 and TRBJ1-5; no firm D call. V lost 8 bases and J lost 0, with 12 bases in between. CDR1 is SGHRS and CDR2 is YFSETQ in the germline V gene. This CDR3 comprises 14 residues. In nucleotides, the CDR3 is TGCGCCAGTTTACAGAGCTTTAGCAATCAGCCCCAGCATTTT. Translated, it gives CASLQSFSNQPQHF. Full variable domain (remainder filled in from reference TRBV5-1 and TRBJ1-5): KAGVTQTPRYLIKTRGQQVTLSCSPISGHRSVSWYQQTPGQGLQFLFEYFSETQRNKGNFPGRFSGRQFSNSRSEMNVSTLELGDSALYLCASLQSFSNQPQHFGDGTRLSIL.

The chain couples TRBV6-5 to TRBJ2-5; D might be TRBD2 (6 bases). The CDR3 loop spans 15 amino acids. Germline values: CDR1 MNHEY, CDR2 SVGAGI. Trimming took off 0 bases at V and 5 bases at J, with 13 bases between the two ends. The CDR3 DNA reads as TGTGCCAGCAGTTACTCCCCGGGGGAACGGGAGACCCAGTACTTC. This sequence encodes CASSYSPGERETQYF.